This note documents a single TCR beta chain sequence. Antigen unknown. The data were obtained in a study of persistence of HIV-infected CD4 T cells. This was the immunoSEQ version 4 assay in survey mode. TCRdb keeps only in-frame clones here, not all; method: immunoSEQ multiplex PCR. The sample lists about 28,000 clones, around 82% seen once, with 4% to 5% in the top ten. Cells were stimulated with CMV-infected fibroblast lysates at around 9.1 ug/mL. Sorted nonresponding memory CD4+ T cells were CD40L-negative, CD69-negative, CD45RO-high. Undetectable plasma HIV-1 RNA below 50 copies/mL lasted at least 4 years. The CDR3 consists of 14 residues. Losses at the gene ends were 4 bases for V and 8 bases for J; bases not matched to a gene: 4. The V gene's germline CDR1 is MNHEY and CDR2 SMNVEV (reference sequence).

The clonotype comes from an adult man with HIV who was CMV-seropositive. Sequencing was performed on CD4+ T cells sorted from PBMCs after roughly 20-hour stimulation, taken from a patient who received antiretroviral therapy. The V call is TRBV27, the J call TRBJ1-6; 8 bases line up with TRBD1. In DNA, the CDR3 is TGTGCCAGCAGTTACCAGGGGGCGGATTCACCCCTCCACTTT. Its protein is CASSYQGADSPLHF.